This T cell receptor beta chain was captured in a study of blood T cell repertoires in COVID-19. As for the study in general: Samples taken during acute and convalescent COVID-19 were collected in the United States, Italy and Spain. The analysed material was cDNA or gDNA that came from T cells, B-cell-depleted T cells, or PBMCs.

As processed by the authors: From reference gene primer amplification, estimates of nucleated cell counts were derived. Libraries were prepared by immunoSEQ multiplex PCR; TCRdb keeps only in-frame clonotypes and omits some of them. V and J calls and clone size follow that table, whereas D and trimming were derived from the DNA. This table holds some 260,000 clones, about three quarters found once. On this clone itself: Other DNA sequences in this specimen translate into the identical CDR3.

The germline V gene has CDR1 MNHEY and CDR2 SVGAGI. The ends were cut back, 2 bases at V and 0 bases at J, with 7 bases in the middle. CDR3 length: 14 amino acids. The origin of this receptor is a woman older than 75 with acute or convalescent COVID-19. The sequencing sample was made of peripheral blood. The chain joins TRBV6-5 to TRBJ1-1, with a weak D call TRBD1 (5 bases). This chain's CDR3 is CASSYGGVNTEAFF. The CDR3 nucleotides read TGTGCCAGCAGTTACGGGGGGGTGAACACTGAAGCTTTCTTT.